This T cell receptor (beta chain) was captured by sequencing in a study of post-analysis software for immune sequencing data. General observations from the study: Significantly lower normalized Chao1 diversity was seen in multiple sclerosis patients than in controls. A few TRBV segments occurring more often in patients than controls included TRBV5-6, TRBV5-1 and TRBV20-1.

TCR beta cDNA libraries included unique molecular identifiers. Input amounts of roughly 0.9 to 10 million T cells were used. These gave approximately 500,000 cDNA molecules, so each molecule approximated one T cell. One entry per CDR3 protein, called by TCRdb with MiXCR from the PCR reads. The sample has about 200,000 distinct CDR3 sequences, approximately 28% seen once. On this clonotype itself: Its antigen is unknown.

The CDR3 consists of 15 residues. The germline gives CDR1 MNHNY, CDR2 SVGAGI (reference sequence). J gave up 6 bases and V 0 bases, and 3 bases lay outside the gene matches. V gene TRBV6-6 combines with J gene TRBJ2-2; 8 bases fit TRBD1. This TCR derives from a girl between 2 and 17 years old with multiple sclerosis. The sequenced material came from blood. The CDR3 region is CASSYSRTGPGELFF. The CDR3 coding sequence is TGTGCCAGCAGTTACTCCAGGACAGGGCCCGGGGAGCTGTTTTTT.